The following is a TCR beta chain sequence with its context. TCRdb keeps only in-frame clones here, not all; method: immunoSEQ multiplex PCR. The table shows under 80,000 clones, with around 86% occurring only once. With 5 bases removed from V and 5 bases from J, the gap between germline ends came to 16 bases. The length of the CDR3 is 14 residues. The germline V gene encodes CDR1 MNHEY and CDR2 SMNVEV (reference sequence). This sample is part of a study of blood T cell repertoires in COVID-19. Whole-study context: Italy, Spain and the United States were the sources of the convalescent and acute COVID-19 samples. T cells, B-cell-depleted T cells, or PBMCs provided the cDNA or gDNA that served as material.

Input material: peripheral blood. The genes are TRBV27 and TRBJ2-7; D uncertain. The sequence was collected from a human donor in a cohort sampled during active COVID-19. CDR3 in DNA: TGTGCCAGCAGTCTCGCTACGCAAAGAGACGAGCAGTACTTC. As protein: CASSLATQRDEQYF.